These 23 T cell receptor beta chains came from one sample sequenced in a study of cytomegalovirus exposure and HLA in healthy donors (dated by TCRdb to the late 2010s). Library construction relied on the immunoSEQ multiplex PCR assay. The multiplex PCR relied on a mix of 60 forward primers for TCR Vbeta segments and 13 reverse primers for TCR Jbeta segments. TCRdb re-hosts the immuneACCESS table, in-frame sequences only. Its copies lack some clones; in the studies checked, an unresolved V gene accounts for under half of them, and the cause for the rest is not known. The sample data list 120,000 to 150,000 clones, and around 75% of these were observed just once. The ten largest clonotypes hold around 1.6% of the sample. Sequencing input: PBMCs. Source of these receptors: a woman in her late teens or twenties in good health and CMV-seronegative.

The table lists this clone with a count of one. CDR3 bases: TGCGCCAGCAGCCAAGGGACTAGCGGGAGGTCCAACAATGAGCAGTTCTTC. As protein: CASSQGTSGRSNNEQFF. This chain links TRBV4-3 with TRBJ2-1, with 14 bases identical to TRBD2. The V segment lost 1 base and the J segment 5 bases; nucleotides outside the gene matches: 4. The CDR3 is made up of 17 amino acids. In germline, CDR1 is LGHNA, CDR2 YSLEER.

The chain employs TRBV29-1 and TRBJ1-2, with 9 bases that match TRBD1. The CDR3 has 11 amino acids. Germline V CDR1 and CDR2: SQVTM, ANQGSEA. Trimming removed 8 bases from V and 6 bases from J; junction bases left unmatched: 4. CDR3 nucleotide sequence: TGCAGCACCAGACAGGGGGATGGCTACACCTTC. Translated, it gives CSTRQGDGYTF.

The chain combines TRBV10-2 with TRBJ1-1; 7 nucleotides line up with TRBD1. This CDR3 has 12 amino acids. The trim removed 6 bases at V and 7 bases at J, leaving 5 bases unmatched. Germline values: CDR1 WSHSY, CDR2 SAAADI. The CDR3 loop reads CASSDRVGEAFF. CDR3 coding DNA: TGCGCCAGCAGCGACAGGGTTGGTGAAGCTTTCTTT.

J is TRBJ1-6 and V is TRBV4-3; 8 positions match TRBD1. Germline values: CDR1 LGHNA, CDR2 YSLEER. Trimming cost V 4 bases and J 7 bases; bases outside gene matches: 9. The length of the CDR3 is 16 residues. CDR3 DNA: TGCGCCAGCAGCCTCGCGGACAGGGCATTAAATTCACCCCTCCACTTT. It translates to CASSLADRALNSPLHF.

CDR3: CASSLGQFNSPLHF. The CDR3 nucleotides are TGTGCCAGCTCGCTGGGACAGTTTAATTCACCCCTCCACTTT. This chain connects TRBV18 to TRBJ1-6; 7 bases agree with TRBD1. Germline CDR1 is KGHSH and CDR2 is LQKENI. The CDR3 consists of 14 residues. Trimming took 6 bases from V and 6 from J; bases not matched to a gene: 5.

V is TRBV5-1 and J is TRBJ1-4; the match to TRBD1 covers 8 bases. Germline CDR1 and CDR2: SGHRS and YFSETQ. The CDR3 contains 18 residues. V shed 3 bases and J 3 bases; nucleotides not matched to a gene: 13. In nucleotides, the CDR3 is TGCGCCAGCAGCTCGACAGGGGTACTAGGGAGGTCTAATGAAAAACTGTTTTTT. It yields the protein CASSSTGVLGRSNEKLFF.

This chain joins TRBV6-5 and TRBJ1-6; the D gene is possibly TRBD1 (5 bases). The germline gives CDR1 MNHEY, CDR2 SVGAGI. V gave up 2 bases and J gave up 7 bases, with 9 bases separating them. CDR3 length: 14 amino acids. CDR3 sequence (DNA): TGTGCCAGCAGTTACAGACAGCTCAATTCACCCCTCCACTTT. The encoded protein is CASSYRQLNSPLHF.

The rearrangement joins TRBV11-3 to TRBJ2-1; tentative D call: TRBD1 (7 bases). CDR1 is SGHNT and CDR2 is YENEEA in the germline V gene. The CDR3 is made up of 15 amino acids. Deletions cut 5 bases from V and 3 bases from J, with 14 bases between. The CDR3 loop is CASSAGGNIYNEQFF. The CDR3 DNA reads TGTGCCAGCAGCGCAGGGGGGAACATCTACAATGAGCAGTTCTTC.

The chain links TRBV5-1 to TRBJ2-2; TRBD2 aligns across 11 bases. This CDR3 is 18 amino acids long. The V and J ends lost 0 bases and 0 bases, in that order; junction bases with no gene match: 4. The germline gives CDR1 SGHRS, CDR2 YFSETQ. The CDR3 DNA follows: TGCGCCAGCAGCTTGGGACTAGCGGGGCGCCCGAACACCGGGGAGCTGTTTTTT. Its translation: CASSLGLAGRPNTGELFF.

This sequence joins TRBV6-6 and TRBJ1-3; D is perhaps TRBD1 (5 bases). Trimming stripped 3 bases from V and 2 bases from J, with 8 bases between. The CDR3 totals 14 residues. The germline V gene has CDR1 MNHNY and CDR2 SVGAGI (reference sequence). CDR3 coding DNA: TGTGCCAGCAGTTATGGCAGGGCTGGAAACACCATATATTTT. Its translation: CASSYGRAGNTIYF.

The rearrangement links TRBV5-1 to TRBJ1-1; 8 bases are shared with TRBD1. V trimming: 0 bases; J trimming: 7 bases; junction bases outside the gene matches: 8. CDR1 and CDR2 from the germline V gene are SGHRS and YFSETQ. This CDR3 comprises 15 residues. The CDR3 sequence is CASSLAGQGAVEAFF. In DNA, the CDR3 is TGCGCCAGCAGCTTGGCCGGGCAGGGGGCTGTTGAAGCTTTCTTT. The full variable domain, in which reference TRBV5-1 and TRBJ1-1 provide the parts outside the CDR3, is KAGVTQTPRYLIKTRGQQVTLSCSPISGHRSVSWYQQTPGQGLQFLFEYFSETQRNKGNFPGRFSGRQFSNSRSEMNVSTLELGDSALYLCASSLAGQGAVEAFFGQGTRLTVV.

The J gene is TRBJ1-2, the V gene TRBV25-1; no definite D call. V was trimmed by 5 bases and J by 2 bases, leaving 9 bases between them. Germline CDR1 is MGHDK and CDR2 is SYGVNS. The CDR3 contains 13 residues. The CDR3: CASSLRENYGYTF. As DNA, the CDR3 is TGTGCCAGCAGTCTTAGAGAGAACTATGGCTACACCTTC.

In its sample, this clone was seen a few times. The chain has TRBV7-9 and TRBJ1-2, with a possible D match to TRBD1 (5 bases). The CDR3 totals 13 residues. V lost 1 base and J lost 7, with 10 bases in between. Germline V gene sequence: CDR1 SEHNR, CDR2 FQNEAQ (reference sequence). CDR3 residues: CASSLGQGFGYTF. For the CDR3, the DNA is TGTGCCAGCAGCTTAGGGCAGGGTTTTGGCTACACCTTC.

J is TRBJ1-1 and V is TRBV6-1; tentative D call: TRBD1 (6 bases). CDR3 size: 14 residues. V was pared by 7 bases and J by 0 bases, with 12 bases between. CDR1 is MNHNS and CDR2 is SASEGT in the germline V gene. The chain's CDR3 is CASTKGGLNTEAFF. In DNA, the CDR3 is TGTGCCAGCACCAAAGGGGGATTGAACACTGAAGCTTTCTTT.

A remark on this clone: Different DNA sequences within this sample yield the same CDR3. The V call is TRBV2, the J call TRBJ1-1; D uncertain. The CDR3 runs 16 residues. The germline gives CDR1 SNHLY, CDR2 FYNNEI. With 4 bases removed from V and 2 bases from J, the gap between germline ends came to 17 bases. The CDR3 region is CASSVQQIVQNTEAFF. Here the CDR3 DNA reads TGTGCCAGCAGTGTTCAACAGATAGTGCAAAACACTGAAGCTTTCTTT.

There are a few counts of this clone. The rearrangement joins TRBV11-2 to TRBJ2-5, with no clear D. The germline gives CDR1 SGHAT, CDR2 FQNNGV. Between the trimmed V and J ends, which lost 3 bases and 2 bases, there was a span of 7 bases. The CDR3 loop spans 13 amino acids. The CDR3 here is CASSFGEQETQYF. DNA for the CDR3: TGTGCCAGCAGCTTCGGAGAGCAAGAGACCCAGTACTTC.

The CDR3 coding sequence is TGTGCCAGCAGCCGGTCGGGCAGGGGAGCAGATACGCAGTATTTT. It encodes CASSRSGRGADTQYF. The chain is built from TRBV5-4 and TRBJ2-3; a possible D gene is TRBD1 (6 bases). The germline V gene has CDR1 SGHNT and CDR2 YYREEE (reference sequence). V was cut by 4 bases and J by 4 bases, with 16 bases left in between. The CDR3 consists of 15 residues.

The V and J genes are TRBV7-2 and TRBJ1-2; D is perhaps TRBD1 (6 bases). Germline V lookup: CDR1 SGHTA, CDR2 FQGNSA. With 3 bases removed from V and 4 bases from J, the gap between germline ends came to 18 bases. The CDR3 is 16 residues long. In nucleotides, the CDR3 is TGTGCCAGCAGCTTGGGGGGGGCTAGAGGAAGCTATGGCTACACCTTC. Encoded protein: CASSLGGARGSYGYTF.

This clone came up a few times. J is TRBJ1-3 and V is TRBV28, with D uncertain. This CDR3 region has 15 residues. In germline, CDR1 is MDHEN, CDR2 SYDVKM. V was shortened by 2 bases and J by 2 bases, with 10 bases between the two germline ends. The CDR3 region is CASSLRGTTGNTIYF. The CDR3 nucleotides are TGTGCCAGCAGTTTAAGAGGTACGACTGGAAACACCATATATTTT.

V gene TRBV4-1 combines with J gene TRBJ1-2, with TRBD1 as a possible D gene (6 bases). V lost 0 bases, J lost 2 bases, and 10 bases lay in between. The CDR3 totals 15 residues. Germline assignment: CDR1 MGHRA and CDR2 YSYEKL. The CDR3: CASSQEGRGNYGYTF. In DNA form, the CDR3 reads TGCGCCAGCAGCCAAGAAGGCAGGGGAAACTATGGCTACACCTTC.

This rearrangement joins TRBV5-1 to TRBJ2-1; a possible D gene is TRBD1 (5 bases). The ends were cut back, 0 bases at V and 6 bases at J, with 10 bases in the middle. In germline, CDR1 is SGHRS, CDR2 YFSETQ. The CDR3 is made up of 14 amino acids. The CDR3: CASSLGSGPNEQFF. CDR3 coding DNA: TGCGCCAGCAGCTTGGGGTCAGGGCCCAATGAGCAGTTCTTC.

The chain couples TRBV4-3 to TRBJ2-7, with D perhaps matching TRBD1 (6 bases). The germline V gene has CDR1 LGHNA and CDR2 YSLEER. The V gene lost 4 bases and the J gene lost 3 bases, with 16 bases spanning the gap. The CDR3 consists of 15 residues. CDR3 coding DNA: TGCGCCAGCAGCCTGGGGACAAAGTCTTTCTACGAGCAGTACTTC. Translated, it gives CASSLGTKSFYEQYF.

CDR3 protein: CAISESGVGSYNEQFF. The DNA of the CDR3 is TGTGCCATCAGTGAGTCCGGGGTTGGTTCCTACAATGAGCAGTTCTTC. The rearrangement uses TRBV10-3 and TRBJ2-1; maybe TRBD2 (5 bases). Germline-derived CDR1 and CDR2 are ENHRY and SYGVKD. V was pared by 0 bases and J by 1 base, with 10 bases between. The CDR3 consists of 16 residues.